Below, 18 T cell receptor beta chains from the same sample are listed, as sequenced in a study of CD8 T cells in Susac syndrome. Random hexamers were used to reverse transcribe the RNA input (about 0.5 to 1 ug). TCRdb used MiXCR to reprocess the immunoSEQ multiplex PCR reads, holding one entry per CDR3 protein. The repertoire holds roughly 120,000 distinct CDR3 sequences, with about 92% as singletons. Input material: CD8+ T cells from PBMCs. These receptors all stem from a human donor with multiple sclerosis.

Here the CDR3 DNA reads TGTGCCACCAGCTCTCACCGGACAGGACCTTACGAGCAGTACTTC. It is translated as CATSSHRTGPYEQYF. This rearrangement joins TRBV15 to TRBJ2-7, with 7 bases aligning to TRBD1. Germline V gene sequence: CDR1 LNHNV, CDR2 YYDKDF (reference sequence). This CDR3 contains 15 residues. V lost 5 bases to trimming and J lost 4 bases; unmatched junction nucleotides: 11.

In DNA form, the CDR3 reads TGCGCCAGCAGCCAAGAAACAGGTCCGGGTTACGGCACTGAAGCTTTCTTT. It translates to CASSQETGPGYGTEAFF. The rearrangement uses TRBV5-1 and TRBJ1-1, with D possibly TRBD1 on 5 matching bases. V was shortened by 4 bases and J by 4 bases, with 23 bases between the two germline ends. There are 17 residues in the CDR3. CDR1 is SGHRS and CDR2 is YFSETQ in the germline V gene.

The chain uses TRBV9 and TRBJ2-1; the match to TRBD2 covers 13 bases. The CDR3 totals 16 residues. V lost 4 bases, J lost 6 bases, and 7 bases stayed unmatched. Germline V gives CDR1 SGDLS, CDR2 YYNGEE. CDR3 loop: CASSPLGTSGTNEQFF. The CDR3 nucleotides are TGTGCCAGCAGCCCTCTAGGGACTAGCGGGACCAATGAGCAGTTCTTC. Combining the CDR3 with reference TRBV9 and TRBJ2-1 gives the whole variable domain DSGVTQTPKHLITATGQRVTLRCSPRSGDLSVYWYQQSLDQGLQFLIQYYNGEERAKGNILERFSAQQFPDLHSELNLSSLELGDSALYFCASSPLGTSGTNEQFFGPGTRLTVL.

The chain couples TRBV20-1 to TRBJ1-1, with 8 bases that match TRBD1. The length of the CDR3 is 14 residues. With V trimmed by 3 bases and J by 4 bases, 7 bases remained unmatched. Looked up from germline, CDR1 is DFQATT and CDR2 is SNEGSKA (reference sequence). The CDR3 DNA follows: TGCAGTGCTAGGAGACAGGGGCTGGGCACTGAAGCTTTCTTT. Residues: CSARRQGLGTEAFF.

The DNA of the CDR3 is TGTGCCACCAGCAGAGGTGGGTTGTCTGAAAAACTGTTTTTT. Translated: CATSRGGLSEKLFF. The chain couples TRBV15 to TRBJ1-4; no definite D call. CDR3 length: 14 amino acids. From germline, CDR1 is LNHNV and CDR2 YYDKDF (reference sequence). Between the trimmed V and J ends, which lost 1 base and 7 bases, there was a span of 10 bases.

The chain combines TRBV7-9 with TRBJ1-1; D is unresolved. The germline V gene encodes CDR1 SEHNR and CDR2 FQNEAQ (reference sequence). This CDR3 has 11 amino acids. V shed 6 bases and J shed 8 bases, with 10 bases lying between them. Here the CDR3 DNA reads TGTGCCAGCAGTTTGCAGCCAGAAGCTTTCTTT. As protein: CASSLQPEAFF.

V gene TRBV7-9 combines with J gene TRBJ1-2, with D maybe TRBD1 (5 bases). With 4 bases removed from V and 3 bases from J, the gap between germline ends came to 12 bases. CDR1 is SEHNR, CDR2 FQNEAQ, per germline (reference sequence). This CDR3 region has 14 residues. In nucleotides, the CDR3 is TGTGCCAGCAGCTCGTACGGGGCAGACTATGGCTACACCTTC. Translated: CASSSYGADYGYTF.

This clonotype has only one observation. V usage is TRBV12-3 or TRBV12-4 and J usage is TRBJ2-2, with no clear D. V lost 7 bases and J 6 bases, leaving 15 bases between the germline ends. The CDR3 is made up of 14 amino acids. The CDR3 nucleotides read TGTGCCAGCACTCCGCAGCCTGGGCCCGGGGAGCTGTTTTTT. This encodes CASTPQPGPGELFF.

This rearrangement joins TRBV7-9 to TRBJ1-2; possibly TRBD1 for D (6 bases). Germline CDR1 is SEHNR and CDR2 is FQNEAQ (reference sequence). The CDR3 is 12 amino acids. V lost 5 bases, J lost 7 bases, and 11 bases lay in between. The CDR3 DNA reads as TGTGCCAGCAGCCCTTCAGGGGTTGGCTACACCTTC. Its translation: CASSPSGVGYTF.

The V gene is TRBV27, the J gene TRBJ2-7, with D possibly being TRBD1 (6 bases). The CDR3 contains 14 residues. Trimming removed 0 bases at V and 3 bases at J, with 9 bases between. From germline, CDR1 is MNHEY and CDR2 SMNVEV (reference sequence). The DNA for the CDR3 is TGTGCCAGCAGTTTATCGGGACACTACTACGAGCAGTACTTC. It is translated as CASSLSGHYYEQYF.

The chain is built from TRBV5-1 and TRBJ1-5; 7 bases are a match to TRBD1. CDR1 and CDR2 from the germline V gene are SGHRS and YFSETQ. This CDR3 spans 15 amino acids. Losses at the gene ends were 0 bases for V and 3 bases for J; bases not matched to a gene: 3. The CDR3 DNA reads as TGCGCCAGCAGCTTGGGGGGACAGAACAATCAGCCCCAGCATTTT. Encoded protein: CASSLGGQNNQPQHF.

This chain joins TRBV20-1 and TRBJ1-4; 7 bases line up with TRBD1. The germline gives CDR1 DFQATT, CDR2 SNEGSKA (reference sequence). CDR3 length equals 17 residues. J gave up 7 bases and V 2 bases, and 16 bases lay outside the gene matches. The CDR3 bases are TGCAGTGCTAGAACAAGCGCATTTGGAGGGGGCGTTGAAAAACTGTTTTTT. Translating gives CSARTSAFGGGVEKLFF.

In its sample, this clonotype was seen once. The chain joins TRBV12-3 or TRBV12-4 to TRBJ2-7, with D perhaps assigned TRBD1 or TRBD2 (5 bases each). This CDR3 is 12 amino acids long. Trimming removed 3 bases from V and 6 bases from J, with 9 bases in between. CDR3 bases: TGTGCCAGCAGTTTTTCGGGGCGCGAGCAGTACGTC. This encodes CASSFSGREQYV.

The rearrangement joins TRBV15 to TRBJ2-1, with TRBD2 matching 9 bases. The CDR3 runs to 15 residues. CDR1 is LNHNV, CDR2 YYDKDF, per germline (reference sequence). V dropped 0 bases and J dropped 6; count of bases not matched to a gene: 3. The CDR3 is CATSRDSGSGNEQFF. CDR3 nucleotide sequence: TGTGCCACCAGCAGAGATAGCGGGAGTGGCAATGAGCAGTTCTTC.

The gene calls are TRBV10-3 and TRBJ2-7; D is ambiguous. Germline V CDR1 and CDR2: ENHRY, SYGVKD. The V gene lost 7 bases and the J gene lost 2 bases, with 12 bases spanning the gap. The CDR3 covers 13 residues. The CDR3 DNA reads TGTGCCATCATTAACGGTGAAACCTACGAGCAGTACTTC. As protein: CAIINGETYEQYF.

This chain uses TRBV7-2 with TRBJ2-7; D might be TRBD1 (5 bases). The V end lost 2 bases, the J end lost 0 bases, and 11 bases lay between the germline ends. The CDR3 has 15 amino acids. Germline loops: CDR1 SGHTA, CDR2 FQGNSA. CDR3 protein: CASSLYPQASYEQYF. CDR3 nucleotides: TGTGCCAGCAGCTTATACCCACAGGCCTCCTACGAGCAGTACTTC.

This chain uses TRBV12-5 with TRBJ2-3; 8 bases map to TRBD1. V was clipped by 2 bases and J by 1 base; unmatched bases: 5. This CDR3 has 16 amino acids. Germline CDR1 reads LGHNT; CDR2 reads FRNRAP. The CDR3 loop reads CASGLTGTGGTDTQYF. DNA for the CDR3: TGTGCTAGTGGTTTGACCGGGACAGGCGGCACAGATACGCAGTATTTT.

This chain's CDR3 is CASTTEGGEAFF. The CDR3 DNA is TGTGCCAGCACCACCGAAGGAGGTGAAGCTTTCTTT. This chain links TRBV28 with TRBJ1-1; D unclear. Trimming shortened V by 7 bases and J by 7 bases, and 13 bases separated the two germline ends. Germline CDR1 reads MDHEN; CDR2 reads SYDVKM. The CDR3 loop spans 12 amino acids.